The rows below give T cell receptor beta chains drawn from one sample of a study of T cells in Graves' hyperthyroidism and ophthalmopathy. Using its own MiXCR run on the multiplex PCR reads, TCRdb lists one record per CDR3 protein. The table includes about 360,000 distinct CDR3 sequences, approximately 12% detected once. The sample consisted of blood. The receptor set was obtained from a young man with Graves' hyperthyroidism that later progressed to Graves' ophthalmopathy. Both conserved end residues are part of each CDR3. Each record gives: D gene, clone size, V gene, J gene, CDR3 DNA, CDR3 protein. The D gene is left open where the match is weak. Rows may omit the clone size; those that give it use once, few, many or a size class.

d_gene: NA; abundance: NA; v_gene: TRBV6-5; j_gene: TRBJ2-7; CDR3nt: TGTGCCAGCAGTTACAGCTCATTGGGGACAGCGAAGGACTACGATCAGTACTTC; CDR3aa: CASSYSSLGTAKDYDQYF
d_gene: NA; abundance: NA; v_gene: TRBV3-1; j_gene: TRBJ2-3; CDR3nt: TGTGCCAGCAGCCAAGAAAGAGACAGGTGGAGAGATACGCAGTATTTT; CDR3aa: CASSQERDRWRDTQYF
d_gene: NA; abundance: few; v_gene: TRBV5-1; j_gene: TRBJ2-4; CDR3nt: TGCGCCAGCAGCTTGGAATCTGGCGGGGTAGCCAAAAACATTCAGTACTTC; CDR3aa: CASSLESGGVAKNIQYF
d_gene: NA; abundance: NA; v_gene: TRBV12-3/TRBV12-4; j_gene: TRBJ2-2; CDR3nt: TGTGCCAGCAGCCACCTCTGGGCGGGGACGAACACCGGGGAGCTGTTTTTT; CDR3aa: CASSHLWAGTNTGELFF
d_gene: NA; abundance: NA; v_gene: TRBV19; j_gene: TRBJ1-5; CDR3nt: TGCGCCACCTCATCCGTTGCAGGGCTGAATCAGCCCCAGCATTTT; CDR3aa: CATSSVAGLNQPQHF
d_gene: NA; abundance: NA; v_gene: TRBV15; j_gene: TRBJ2-3; CDR3nt: TGTGCCACCAGCAGAGATCTTGGGGTAACAGATACGCAGTATTTT; CDR3aa: CATSRDLGVTDTQYF
d_gene: NA; abundance: NA; v_gene: TRBV28; j_gene: TRBJ1-2; CDR3nt: TGTGCCAGCAGTTTAGAACTCTGGGATGGCTACACCTTC; CDR3aa: CASSLELWDGYTF
d_gene: NA; abundance: few; v_gene: TRBV7-9; j_gene: TRBJ2-1; CDR3nt: TGTGCCAGCAGCCAGATTGAGGGTGAGCAGTTCTTC; CDR3aa: CASSQIEGEQFF
d_gene: NA; abundance: NA; v_gene: TRBV6-1; j_gene: TRBJ1-1; CDR3nt: TGTGCCAGCAGATCGACAGCCTACCAAAAAATGAACACTGAAGCTTTCTTT; CDR3aa: CASRSTAYQKMNTEAFF
d_gene: NA; abundance: many; v_gene: TRBV7-9; j_gene: TRBJ2-1; CDR3nt: TGTGCCAGCAGCTCCCCGACAGACAATGAGCAGTTCTTC; CDR3aa: CASSSPTDNEQFF
d_gene: NA; abundance: NA; v_gene: TRBV5-1; j_gene: TRBJ1-5; CDR3nt: TGCGCCAGCAGGGTTGAGCCCCAGCATTTT; CDR3aa: CASRVEPQHF
d_gene: TRBD1; abundance: many; v_gene: TRBV6-5; j_gene: TRBJ1-1; CDR3nt: TGTGCCAGCAGTTACTCGTATCAGGGGGCCGAGAACACTGAAGCTTTCTTT; CDR3aa: CASSYSYQGAENTEAFF
d_gene: TRBD1; abundance: NA; v_gene: TRBV19; j_gene: TRBJ1-2; CDR3nt: TGTGCTACCGGACAGGACTATGGCTACACCTTC; CDR3aa: CATGQDYGYTF
d_gene: NA; abundance: many; v_gene: TRBV5-1; j_gene: TRBJ2-7; CDR3nt: TGCGCCAGCAGCTTGTTTTGGGCCTACGAGCAGTACTTC; CDR3aa: CASSLFWAYEQYF
d_gene: NA; abundance: few; v_gene: TRBV24-1; j_gene: TRBJ1-2; CDR3nt: TGTGCCACCAGTGACCATACAGAAACGAATGGCTACACCTTC; CDR3aa: CATSDHTETNGYTF
d_gene: NA; abundance: many; v_gene: TRBV12-3/TRBV12-4; j_gene: TRBJ2-2; CDR3nt: TGTGCCAGCAGACCGGACACATCCACCGGGGAGCTGTTTTTT; CDR3aa: CASRPDTSTGELFF
d_gene: TRBD2; abundance: NA; v_gene: TRBV27; j_gene: TRBJ2-1; CDR3nt: TGTGCCAGCAGTTTACTCGTCCCTAGCGGATACAATGAGCAGTTCTTC; CDR3aa: CASSLLVPSGYNEQFF
d_gene: TRBD2; abundance: NA; v_gene: TRBV7-8; j_gene: TRBJ2-7; CDR3nt: TGTGCCAGCAGCTTATCTAGCGGGGGGTCCCTATCCTCCTACGAGCAGTACTTC; CDR3aa: CASSLSSGGSLSSYEQYF
d_gene: NA; abundance: few; v_gene: TRBV7-8; j_gene: TRBJ1-1; CDR3nt: TGTGCCAGCAGCTTATTTTGGGGATATGGAGCCCGGGGCACTGAAGCTTTCTTT; CDR3aa: CASSLFWGYGARGTEAFF
d_gene: TRBD1; abundance: many; v_gene: TRBV6-1; j_gene: TRBJ2-4; CDR3nt: TGTGCCAGCAGTGCCTCGGGACAGGGGGGAAGGACCAAAAACATTCAGTACTTC; CDR3aa: CASSASGQGGRTKNIQYF
d_gene: NA; abundance: NA; v_gene: TRBV7-2; j_gene: TRBJ2-1; CDR3nt: TGTGCCAGCAGCTTAGTAGGGCCAACCGGTAAGCAGTTCTTC; CDR3aa: CASSLVGPTGKQFF
d_gene: NA; abundance: NA; v_gene: TRBV19; j_gene: TRBJ1-2; CDR3nt: TGTGCCAGTAAACCCCCCACAGGATTAAACTATGGCTACACCTTC; CDR3aa: CASKPPTGLNYGYTF
d_gene: NA; abundance: NA; v_gene: TRBV4-1; j_gene: TRBJ1-5; CDR3nt: TGCGCCAGCAGCCAAGAGGGCTTGTACAATCAGCCCCAGCATTTT; CDR3aa: CASSQEGLYNQPQHF
d_gene: NA; abundance: NA; v_gene: TRBV11-2; j_gene: TRBJ1-4; CDR3nt: TGTGCCAGCAGCTTAGGCACAGCGAATAATAATGAAAAACTGTTTTTT; CDR3aa: CASSLGTANNNEKLFF